The clone carrying this TCR beta chain turned up a few times. Its antigen is still unknown. This CDR3 comprises 16 residues. CDR1 and CDR2 from the germline V gene are LNHDA and SQIVND (reference sequence). V was cut by 1 base and J by 3 bases, with 15 bases left in between. This sample is drawn from a study of cytomegalovirus exposure and HLA in healthy donors. Study-level background: Within an early data release were roughly 83 million unique TCRs drawn from HLA-typed donors. The study, taken as a whole, reports: In a later analysis, TCR beta V- and J-gene trimming was associated with a missense DCLRE1C variant. Researchers catalogued roughly 170 TCR beta chains as cytomegalovirus-associated.

This PCR relied on a set of 60 Vbeta primers and 13 Jbeta primers. Assay used: immunoSEQ multiplex PCR; TCRdb lists only in-frame clones, some missing. The table lists approximately 40,000 clones, 60% to 70% of them singletons. Sequenced material: PBMCs. This receptor was identified in a man between 50 and 59 years old in good health and CMV-seropositive. This chain links TRBV19 with TRBJ1-1, with TRBD1 as a possible D gene (6 bases). The CDR3 nucleotides read TGTGCCAGTAGTATAGGGGCGGGGGGCTCGGACACTGAAGCTTTCTTT. As protein: CASSIGAGGSDTEAFF.